Shown below are 27 T cell receptor beta chains from a single sample sequenced in a study of a mutant IDH1 vaccine in newly diagnosed glioma. Time point reported: week 11, during vaccination. All doses held 300 ug of mutant IDH1 20-mer peptide, with topical imiquimod. Clones were read by immunoSEQ multiplex PCR, and TCRdb kept only the in-frame ones, dropping some. The sample yields fewer than 150,000 clones, roughly 90% seen once. No antigen has been identified for these receptors. Sample: PBMCs, taken from a glioma patient whose treatment included an IDH1 peptide vaccine. Receptors originate from a woman in her forties or fifties with glioma.

This clone was detected once. This chain links TRBV9 with TRBJ2-1, with D uncertain. The CDR3 sequence is 14 residues long. V gave up 3 bases and J gave up 6 bases, with 13 bases separating them. CDR1 and CDR2 from the germline V gene are SGDLS and YYNGEE. DNA of the CDR3: TGTGCCAGCAGCGGACCCTTTGTGGGCAATGAGCAGTTCTTC. Translation gives CASSGPFVGNEQFF.

This clone was seen once. This rearrangement joins TRBV20-1 to TRBJ2-5, with 7 bases matching TRBD2. This CDR3 spans 11 amino acids. Germline V gives CDR1 DFQATT, CDR2 SNEGSKA (reference sequence). The CDR3 region is CGQAGSETQYF. The CDR3 DNA follows: TGCGGCCAAGCGGGGTCCGAGACCCAGTACTTC.

This chain uses TRBV19 with TRBJ1-3; a possible D gene is TRBD1 (6 bases). CDR3 length equals 15 residues. Germline-derived CDR1 and CDR2 are LNHDA and SQIVND (reference sequence). The germline V and J ends were trimmed by 4 bases and 0 bases, with 10 bases remaining between them. The CDR3 region is CASSTQGVSGNTIYF. In nucleotides, the CDR3 is TGTGCCAGTAGTACACAGGGAGTCTCTGGAAACACCATATATTTT.

V and J are TRBV7-3 and TRBJ2-2; the D is unclear. V lost 1 base and J lost 4, with 4 bases in between. Looked up from germline, CDR1 is SGHTA and CDR2 is FQGTGA. The CDR3 is 13 amino acids. The CDR3 loop reads CASSLSVTGELFF. As DNA, the CDR3 is TGTGCCAGCAGCTTAAGTGTCACCGGGGAGCTGTTTTTT.

V gene TRBV29-1 combines with J gene TRBJ2-5, with 7 bases matching TRBD1. The CDR3 spans 12 residues. The V segment lost 3 bases and the J segment 4 bases; nucleotides outside the gene matches: 2. Germline V gives CDR1 SQVTM, CDR2 ANQGSEA. DNA for the CDR3: TGCAGCGTTGAGCCAGGGGGAGAGACCCAGTACTTC. Its protein is CSVEPGGETQYF. Full variable domain (rest looked up from reference TRBV29-1 and TRBJ2-5): SAVISQKPSRDICQRGTSLTIQCQVDSQVTMMFWYRQQPGQSLTLIATANQGSEATYESGFVIDKFPISRPNLTFSTLTVSNMSPEDSSIYLCSVEPGGETQYFGPGTRLLVL.

V is TRBV7-6 and J is TRBJ2-3, with 8 bases lining up with TRBD1. Germline assignment: CDR1 SGHVS and CDR2 FNYEAQ. This CDR3 is built from 15 residues. J gave up 4 bases and V 5 bases, and 8 bases lay outside the gene matches. This CDR3 reads CASSPRTGLADTQYF. The DNA of the CDR3 is TGTGCCAGCAGCCCCCGGACAGGGTTGGCAGATACGCAGTATTTT.

This clone was counted a single time. The chain combines TRBV7-2 with TRBJ2-2; perhaps D is TRBD1 or TRBD2 (5 bases each). The germline V and J ends were trimmed by 3 bases and 7 bases, with 9 bases remaining between them. The CDR3 totals 13 residues. CDR1 is SGHTA and CDR2 is FQGNSA in the germline V gene. Here the CDR3 DNA reads TGTGCCAGCAGCTTGGGGCGGGTCGGGGAGCTGTTTTTT. It is translated as CASSLGRVGELFF.

This clone appeared once. The J gene is TRBJ2-3, the V gene TRBV7-2, with D possibly TRBD2 on 5 matching bases. The germline V and J ends were trimmed by 2 bases and 6 bases, with 9 bases remaining between them. CDR1 and CDR2 (germline): SGHTA, FQGNSA. The CDR3 is made up of 13 amino acids. CDR3 amino acids: CASSLTRLDTQYF. CDR3 coding DNA: TGTGCCAGCAGCTTAACTAGATTGGATACGCAGTATTTT.

This chain joins TRBV18 and TRBJ1-1; D might be TRBD1 (6 bases). CDR3 length: 15 amino acids. Trimming cost V 0 bases and J 1 base, with 9 bases left between them. Germline CDR1 is KGHSH and CDR2 is LQKENI. Written as DNA, the CDR3 is TGTGCCAGCTCACCACCGGGGGGCGCGAACACTGAAGCTTTCTTT. Protein product: CASSPPGGANTEAFF.

Notes on this clone: The sample carries other DNA sequences with the same CDR3. DNA for the CDR3: TGTGCCAGCAGCTTAGGGGGCGTGAACACTGAAGCTTTCTTT. This codes for CASSLGGVNTEAFF. V is TRBV7-9 and J is TRBJ1-1, with D possibly TRBD1 on 5 matching bases. The germline V gene has CDR1 SEHNR and CDR2 FQNEAQ (reference sequence). V lost 1 base to trimming and J lost 0 bases, with 6 bases between them. This CDR3 comprises 14 residues.

The chain combines TRBV14 with TRBJ1-6; possible D gene TRBD1, 5 bases. The CDR3 consists of 18 residues. Trimming shortened V by 0 bases and J by 8 bases, and 20 bases separated the two germline ends. Germline assignment: CDR1 SGHDN and CDR2 FVKESK. CDR3 coding DNA: TGTGCCAGCAGCCAAGATAACCAGGTGGGGGGTAGTTATTCACCCCTCCACTTT. It specifies CASSQDNQVGGSYSPLHF.

The chain combines TRBV7-9 with TRBJ2-1, with TRBD1 matching 8 bases. With V trimmed by 5 bases and J by 9 bases, 3 bases remained unmatched. The CDR3 has 12 amino acids. Germline V CDR1 and CDR2: SEHNR, FQNEAQ (reference sequence). For the CDR3, the DNA is TGTGCCAGCAGCCTTACAGGGGGTGAGCAGTTCTTC. This sequence encodes CASSLTGGEQFF.

The chain carries TRBV28 and TRBJ1-5, with 9 bases that match TRBD1. Germline trimming cut 7 bases from V and 3 bases from J; bases unmatched to any gene: 10. Per germline, CDR1 MDHEN and CDR2 SYDVKM. The CDR3 covers 16 residues. This chain's CDR3 is CASNDIGTGINQPQHF. The CDR3 coding sequence is TGTGCCAGCAATGACATCGGGACAGGGATCAATCAGCCCCAGCATTTT.

This clone was seen just once. The chain combines TRBV29-1 with TRBJ2-1; D remains ambiguous. Trimming stripped 5 bases from V and 5 bases from J, with 4 bases between. This CDR3 is built from 10 residues. The V gene's germline CDR1 is SQVTM and CDR2 ANQGSEA. CDR3 sequence reads: CSVRHNEQFF. As DNA, the CDR3 is TGCAGCGTTCGGCACAATGAGCAGTTCTTC.

V and J are TRBV2 and TRBJ1-5, with D perhaps TRBD1 (5 bases). The CDR3 extends over 15 amino acids. From germline, CDR1 is SNHLY and CDR2 FYNNEI. The V end lost 2 bases, the J end lost 4 bases, and 12 bases lay between the germline ends. The CDR3 bases are TGTGCCAGCAGTGAAAGGCAGGGCAGGAATCAGCCCCAGCATTTT. Translated: CASSERQGRNQPQHF.

The chain has TRBV25-1 and TRBJ2-1; D perhaps matches TRBD2 (6 bases). Trimming pared 7 bases from V and 1 base from J, leaving 17 bases between. Per germline, CDR1 MGHDK and CDR2 SYGVNS. CDR3 length: 16 residues. The CDR3 loop reads CASTNDLAPSYNEQFF. The CDR3 coding sequence is TGTGCCAGCACCAATGATCTAGCGCCTTCCTACAATGAGCAGTTCTTC. The full variable domain, rest sourced from reference TRBV25-1 and TRBJ2-1, is EADIYQTPRYLVIGTGKKITLECSQTMGHDKMYWYQQDPGMELHLIHYSYGVNSTEKGDLSSESTVSRIRTEHFPLTLESARPSHTSQYLCASTNDLAPSYNEQFFGPGTRLTVL.

The chain joins TRBV28 to TRBJ2-7, with D possibly being TRBD2 (6 bases). This CDR3 region has 16 residues. Per the germline V gene, CDR1 is MDHEN and CDR2 is SYDVKM. V lost 2 bases to trimming and J lost 1 base, with 15 bases between them. As DNA, the CDR3 is TGTGCCAGCAGTTTAAGGACTAACTCACTTTCCTACGAGCAGTACTTC. Its translation is CASSLRTNSLSYEQYF. The full variable domain, its missing parts supplied by reference TRBV28 and TRBJ2-7, is DVKVTQSSRYLVKRTGEKVFLECVQDMDHENMFWYRQDPGLGLRLIYFSYDVKMKEKGDIPEGYSVSREKKERFSLILESASTNQTSMYLCASSLRTNSLSYEQYFGPGTRLTVT.

The V and J genes are TRBV2 and TRBJ1-1; weak D call: TRBD1 (6 bases). The V gene lost 4 bases and the J gene lost 4 bases, with 7 bases spanning the gap. The CDR3 is 12 amino acids. Germline CDR1 SNHLY, CDR2 FYNNEI. The CDR3 loop is CASSVQGTEAFF. The CDR3 DNA sequence: TGTGCCAGCAGTGTACAGGGCACTGAAGCTTTCTTT.

The rearrangement links TRBV5-4 to TRBJ2-1, with TRBD2 as a possible D gene (6 bases). Trimming cost V 2 bases and J 0 bases, with 12 bases left between them. Germline V lookup: CDR1 SGHNT, CDR2 YYREEE (reference sequence). This CDR3 contains 16 residues. In nucleotides, the CDR3 is TGTGCCAGCAGCTTTGCGGGAAGGAGCTCCTACAATGAGCAGTTCTTC. It translates to CASSFAGRSSYNEQFF.

The chain employs TRBV5-4 and TRBJ2-2; 8 positions agree with TRBD1. CDR1 and CDR2 from the germline V gene are SGHNT and YYREEE (reference sequence). This CDR3 has 14 residues. The V and J ends lost 3 bases and 7 bases, in that order; junction bases with no gene match: 5. CDR3 amino acids: CASSSPTGDGELFF. Here the CDR3 DNA reads TGTGCCAGCAGCTCACCGACAGGGGACGGGGAGCTGTTTTTT.

This rearrangement joins TRBV7-2 to TRBJ2-1; 9 nucleotides match TRBD2. CDR3 length equals 16 residues. Germline assignment: CDR1 SGHTA and CDR2 FQGNSA. Unmatched junction bases numbered 8, after V lost 0 bases and J lost 8 bases. CDR3 nucleotide sequence: TGTGCCAGCAGCTTAGCGTCTTCGCGGGAGGGCCATGAGCAGTTCTTC. Protein product: CASSLASSREGHEQFF.

V usage is TRBV5-1 and J usage is TRBJ2-7; D is possibly TRBD1 or TRBD2 (5 bases each). V was shortened by 0 bases and J by 5 bases, with 12 bases between the two germline ends. The CDR3 spans 14 residues. Germline values: CDR1 SGHRS, CDR2 YFSETQ. DNA of the CDR3: TGCGCCAGCAGCTTGGGAGGGGTCCGGGACGAGCAGTACTTC. This codes for CASSLGGVRDEQYF.

The chain recombines TRBV7-8 with TRBJ2-1, with TRBD2 identical over 10 bases. CDR3 length: 17 residues. V shed 2 bases, J shed 8 bases, and the junction held 12 bases outside the gene matches. CDR1 is SGHVS, CDR2 FQNEAQ, per germline. CDR3 DNA: TGTGCCAGCAGCTTATTCTCCCGCCCTAGCGGGAGCGATGAGCAGTTCTTC. This codes for CASSLFSRPSGSDEQFF.

The chain carries TRBV9 and TRBJ2-5; weak D call: TRBD1 (6 bases). Deletions cut 0 bases from V and 5 bases from J, with 11 bases between. The CDR3 covers 14 residues. The germline gives CDR1 SGDLS, CDR2 YYNGEE. As DNA, the CDR3 is TGTGCCAGCAGCGTAGTTGGGGGCTGGGAGACCCAGTACTTC. It yields the protein CASSVVGGWETQYF. The full variable domain, its missing parts supplied by reference TRBV9 and TRBJ2-5, is DSGVTQTPKHLITATGQRVTLRCSPRSGDLSVYWYQQSLDQGLQFLIQYYNGEERAKGNILERFSAQQFPDLHSELNLSSLELGDSALYFCASSVVGGWETQYFGPGTRLLVL.

This chain joins TRBV28 and TRBJ2-7, with a weak D call TRBD2 (5 bases). The germline V gene has CDR1 MDHEN and CDR2 SYDVKM. This CDR3 comprises 14 residues. V was clipped by 2 bases and J by 3 bases, with 11 bases between them. The CDR3 spells CASSLAGSFYEQYF. The CDR3 DNA is TGTGCCAGCAGTTTAGCGGGTTCTTTCTACGAGCAGTACTTC.

The CDR3 loop reads CASSAGDRGGTGELFF. The CDR3 nucleotides are TGCGCCAGCAGTGCGGGAGACCGCGGGGGCACCGGGGAGCTGTTTTTT. The V gene is TRBV5-1, the J gene TRBJ2-2, with 7 bases identical to TRBD2. The germline CDR1 and CDR2 sequences are SGHRS and YFSETQ. The CDR3 totals 16 residues. With 5 bases clipped from V and 4 bases from J, the junction kept 11 bases outside the gene matches.

The chain couples TRBV5-1 to TRBJ2-1; 8 bases fit TRBD2. This CDR3 comprises 15 residues. Germline lookup yields CDR1 SGHRS and CDR2 YFSETQ. The ends lost 0 bases at V and 8 bases at J; junction bases unmatched: 7. This chain's CDR3 is CASSLVKRERDEQFF. CDR3 coding DNA: TGCGCCAGCAGCTTGGTGAAGCGGGAGCGGGATGAGCAGTTCTTC.